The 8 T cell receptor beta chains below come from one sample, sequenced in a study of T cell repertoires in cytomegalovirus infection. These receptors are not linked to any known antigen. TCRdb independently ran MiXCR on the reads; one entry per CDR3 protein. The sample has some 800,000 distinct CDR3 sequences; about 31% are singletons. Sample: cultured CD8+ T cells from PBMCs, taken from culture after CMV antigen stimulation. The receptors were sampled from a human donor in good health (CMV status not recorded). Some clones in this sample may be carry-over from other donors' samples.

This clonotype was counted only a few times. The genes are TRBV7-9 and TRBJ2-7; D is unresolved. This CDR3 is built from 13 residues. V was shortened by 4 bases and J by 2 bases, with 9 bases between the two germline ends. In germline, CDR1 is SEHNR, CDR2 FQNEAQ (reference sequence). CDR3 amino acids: CASSSPEAYEQYV. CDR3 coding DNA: TGTGCCAGCAGCTCACCAGAGGCCTACGAGCAGTACGTC.

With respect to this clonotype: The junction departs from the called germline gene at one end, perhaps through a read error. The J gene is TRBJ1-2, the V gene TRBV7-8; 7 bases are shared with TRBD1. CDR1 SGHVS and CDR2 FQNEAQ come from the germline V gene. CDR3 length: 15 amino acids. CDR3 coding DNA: TGTGTCAGCAGCACGAATCCAGGGGGAGTCTATGGCTACACCTTC. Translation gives CVSSTNPGGVYGYTF.

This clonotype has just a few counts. Here the CDR3 reads CASSQVIAALTDTQYF. The CDR3 DNA is TGCGCCAGCAGCCAAGTTATAGCGGCGCTCACAGATACGCAGTATTTT. The rearrangement uses TRBV4-1 and TRBJ2-3; maybe TRBD2 (6 bases). The V and J ends lost 1 base and 2 bases respectively, with 13 bases between them. This CDR3 contains 16 residues. The germline V gene encodes CDR1 MGHRA and CDR2 YSYEKL.

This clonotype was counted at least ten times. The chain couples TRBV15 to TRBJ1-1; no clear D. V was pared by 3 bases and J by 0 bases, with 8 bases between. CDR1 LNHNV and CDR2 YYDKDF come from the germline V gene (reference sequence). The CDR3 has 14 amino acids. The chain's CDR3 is CATSRSDMNTEAFF. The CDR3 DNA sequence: TGTGCCACCAGCAGGTCCGACATGAACACTGAAGCTTTCTTT.

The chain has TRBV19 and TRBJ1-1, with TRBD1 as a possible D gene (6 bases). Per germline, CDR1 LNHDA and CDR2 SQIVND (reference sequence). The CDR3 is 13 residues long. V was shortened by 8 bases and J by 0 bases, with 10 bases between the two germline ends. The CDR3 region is CASYRAMNTEAFF. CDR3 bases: TGTGCCAGTTACAGGGCGATGAACACTGAAGCTTTCTTT.

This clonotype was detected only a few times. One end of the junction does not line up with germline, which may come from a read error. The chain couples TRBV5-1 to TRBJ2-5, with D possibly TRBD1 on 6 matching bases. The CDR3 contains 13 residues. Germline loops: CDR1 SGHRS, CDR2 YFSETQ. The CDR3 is CASSLYREETQYF. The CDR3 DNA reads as TGTGCCAGCAGCTTATACAGGGAAGAGACCCAGTACTTC.

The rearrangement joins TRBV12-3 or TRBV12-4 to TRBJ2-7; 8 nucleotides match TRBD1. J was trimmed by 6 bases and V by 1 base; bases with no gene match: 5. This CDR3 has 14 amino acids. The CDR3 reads CASSLVGQVGEQYF. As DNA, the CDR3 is TGTGCCAGCAGTTTAGTGGGACAGGTCGGCGAGCAGTACTTC.

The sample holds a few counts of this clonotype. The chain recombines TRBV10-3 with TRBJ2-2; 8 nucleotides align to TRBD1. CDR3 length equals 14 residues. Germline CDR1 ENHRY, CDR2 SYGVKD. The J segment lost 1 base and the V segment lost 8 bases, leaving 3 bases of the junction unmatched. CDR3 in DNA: TGTGCCATCCCCGGGACAGGGAACACCGGGGAGCTGTTTTTT. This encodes CAIPGTGNTGELFF.